This is a list of T cell receptor beta chains from one sample in a study of blood T cells in healthy people across ages. TCRdb passed the 5' RACE reads through MiXCR, listing each CDR3 protein once. The sample lists some 1.1 million distinct CDR3 sequences; less than 45% were seen once. Input material: blood. These TCRs come from a man aged 18-30 years in good health. CDR3s include the opening cysteine and the closing phenylalanine or tryptophan. The D gene is left open where the match is weak. The listing skips clone size in some rows; elsewhere it reads once, few, many or a size class.

j_call cdr3_length v_call clone_size d_call cdr3_aa cdr3_nt
TRBJ1-2 11 TRBV20-1 few NA CSARDRWGYTF TGCAGTGCTAGAGACCGGTGGGGCTACACCTTC
TRBJ1-1 15 TRBV20-1 few NA CSAKKDSYLNTEAFF TGCAGTGCCAAGAAGGACAGCTACCTGAACACTGAAGCTTTCTTT
TRBJ1-1 13 TRBV12-3/TRBV12-4 NA NA CASNEVSNTEAFF TGTGCCAGCAATGAGGTATCCAACACTGAAGCTTTCTTT
TRBJ2-2 14 TRBV20-1 NA NA CSAPMARNTGELFF TGCAGTGCCCCCATGGCTCGGAACACCGGGGAGCTGTTTTTT
TRBJ1-4 15 TRBV10-3 NA TRBD1 CAISDPTGKGEKLFF TGTGCCATCAGTGATCCGACAGGGAAGGGTGAAAAACTGTTTTTT
TRBJ2-1 16 TRBV11-3 NA TRBD2 CASSLYGEGLLNEQFF TGTGCCAGCAGCTTATATGGGGAGGGCCTCCTCAATGAGCAGTTCTTC
TRBJ1-2 14 TRBV6-2/TRBV6-3 NA NA CASSYRIPFSGYTF TGTGCCAGCAGTTACAGAATTCCCTTCTCAGGCTACACCTTC
TRBJ2-7 15 TRBV7-8 NA NA CASSARDTSYNEQYF TGTGCCAGCAGCGCCCGGGACACCTCCTACAATGAGCAGTACTTC
TRBJ1-2 15 TRBV28 NA TRBD1 CASSLRDRDGYGYTF TGTGCCAGCAGTTTACGGGACAGGGACGGATATGGCTACACCTTC
TRBJ2-3 13 TRBV11-2 many NA CASSSYWTDTQYF TGTGCCAGCAGCTCTTACTGGACAGATACGCAGTATTTT
TRBJ1-2 12 TRBV29-1 NA TRBD1 CSVEGTDYGYTF TGCAGCGTTGAGGGGACAGACTATGGCTACACCTTC
TRBJ1-1 14 TRBV9 NA NA CASSVEALSTEAFF TGTGCCAGCAGCGTGGAAGCCCTGAGCACTGAAGCTTTCTTT
TRBJ2-5 16 TRBV7-2 few NA CASSLQRGDSQETQYF TGTGCCAGCAGCTTACAGAGAGGGGATTCCCAAGAGACCCAGTACTTC
TRBJ2-5 15 TRBV7-9 few NA CASSSTTLYQETQYF TGTGCCAGCAGCTCTACGACCCTGTACCAAGAGACCCAGTACTTC
TRBJ2-3 14 TRBV3-1 NA NA CASSTTDGTDAQYF TGTGCCAGCAGCACTACGGACGGCACAGATGCGCAGTATTTT
TRBJ2-1 16 TRBV20-1 NA NA CSARPPWQNPLGEQFF TGCAGTGCTAGGCCTCCCTGGCAGAACCCATTAGGTGAGCAGTTCTTC
TRBJ1-2 15 TRBV6-5 NA NA CASSYSGNSNYGYTF TGTGCCAGCAGTTACTCGGGCAACTCTAACTATGGCTACACCTTC
TRBJ2-5 14 TRBV10-3 few TRBD1 CAISGGTGKNEQYF TGTGCCATCAGTGGCGGGACAGGGAAGAATGAGCAGTACTTC
TRBJ1-5 16 TRBV4-1 NA NA CASSQESGTGNQPQHF TGCGCCAGCAGCCAAGAATCGGGGACCGGTAATCAGCCCCAGCATTTT